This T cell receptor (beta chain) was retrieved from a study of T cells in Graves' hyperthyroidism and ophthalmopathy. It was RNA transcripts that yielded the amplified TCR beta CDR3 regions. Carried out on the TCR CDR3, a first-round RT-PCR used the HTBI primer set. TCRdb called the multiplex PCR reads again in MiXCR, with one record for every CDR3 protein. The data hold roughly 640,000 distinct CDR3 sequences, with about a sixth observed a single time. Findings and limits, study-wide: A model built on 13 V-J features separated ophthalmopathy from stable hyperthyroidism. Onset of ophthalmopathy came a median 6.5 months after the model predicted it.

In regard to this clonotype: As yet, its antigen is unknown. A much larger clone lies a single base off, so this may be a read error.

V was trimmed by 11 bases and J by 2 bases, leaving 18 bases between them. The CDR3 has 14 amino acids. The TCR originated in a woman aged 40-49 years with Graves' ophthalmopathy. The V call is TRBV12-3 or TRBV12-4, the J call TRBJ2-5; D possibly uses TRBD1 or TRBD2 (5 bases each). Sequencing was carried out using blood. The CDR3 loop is CAGTLREGQETQYF. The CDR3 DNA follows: TGTGCCGGCACCCTGCGAGAGGGGCAAGAGACCCAGTACTTC.